The next 6 T cell receptor beta chains were all read from a single sample in a study of cytomegalovirus exposure and HLA in healthy donors listed by TCRdb under 2017. Receptor amplification or capture employed the immunoSEQ multiplex PCR assay. For the multiplex PCR, a mixture combining 60 forward primers for TCR Vbeta segments and 13 reverse primers for TCR Jbeta segments was used. Entries here come from immuneACCESS through TCRdb and include only in-frame sequences with V and J called. Some clones fail to appear in such tables; in the studies checked, an unresolved V gene covers under half of the shortfall, and the cause of the remainder is unknown. The table for this sample lists 150,000 to 250,000 clones; approximately 85% of them were counted only once. Around 2.3% of the sample goes to the ten largest clones. The sample consisted of PBMCs. Receptor source: a woman aged 50 to 65 in good health and CMV-seronegative.

The count of this clone is one. The rearrangement joins TRBV18 to TRBJ2-3; D remains ambiguous. The germline gives CDR1 KGHSH, CDR2 LQKENI. V was trimmed by 2 bases and J by 1 base, leaving 7 bases between them. CDR3 length equals 14 residues. CDR3 DNA sequence: TGTGCCAGCTCACCAAGTTTAGGCACAGATACGCAGTATTTT. It is translated as CASSPSLGTDTQYF.

The CDR3 DNA follows: TGTGCCATCAGTGGGACTAGCGGGATGGACTACGAGCAGTACTTC. It is translated as CAISGTSGMDYEQYF. The V and J genes are TRBV10-3 and TRBJ2-7; 12 positions match TRBD2. The junction had 4 bases not matched to a gene; V was cut back by 4 bases and J by 3 bases. The CDR3 loop spans 15 amino acids. CDR1 and CDR2 (germline): ENHRY, SYGVKD.

This clone was observed a handful of times. The chain has TRBV7-2 and TRBJ2-1; possible D gene TRBD1, 5 bases. This CDR3 contains 16 residues. CDR1 is SGHTA, CDR2 FQGNSA, per germline. Trimming removed 6 bases from V and 10 bases from J, with 25 bases in between. The CDR3 coding sequence is TGTGCCAGCAGTCGTAGGGCTGGGGCAGCCCCGGGCGAGCAGTTCTTC. It encodes CASSRRAGAAPGEQFF.

The chain joins TRBV6-5 to TRBJ1-5, with D possibly being TRBD1 (6 bases). This CDR3 is built from 14 residues. V dropped 6 bases and J dropped 2 bases, with 11 bases sitting between them. Germline V gene data show CDR1 as MNHEY and CDR2 as SVGAGI. CDR3 DNA: TGTGCCAGCAGACCCCAGGGGCGCAATCAGCCCCAGCATTTT. Protein sequence: CASRPQGRNQPQHF.

The chain couples TRBV5-1 to TRBJ1-2; 7 nucleotides line up with TRBD1. Germline lookup yields CDR1 SGHRS and CDR2 YFSETQ. This CDR3 comprises 15 residues. J gave up 6 bases and V 0 bases, and 8 bases lay outside the gene matches. CDR3 amino acids: CASSLGDSVGHGYTF. The CDR3 nucleotides read TGCGCCAGCAGCTTGGGGGACAGTGTGGGACATGGCTACACCTTC.

The rearrangement uses TRBV10-3 and TRBJ2-5, with D possibly being TRBD1 (5 bases). The DNA end is more similar to TRBJ2-7, so the J call may be wrong. The length of the CDR3 is 12 residues. Per the germline V gene, CDR1 is ENHRY and CDR2 is SYGVKD. CDR3 sequence: CAIGALTYEQYF. As DNA, the CDR3 is TGTGCCATTGGGGCCTTAACCTACGAGCAGTACTTC.